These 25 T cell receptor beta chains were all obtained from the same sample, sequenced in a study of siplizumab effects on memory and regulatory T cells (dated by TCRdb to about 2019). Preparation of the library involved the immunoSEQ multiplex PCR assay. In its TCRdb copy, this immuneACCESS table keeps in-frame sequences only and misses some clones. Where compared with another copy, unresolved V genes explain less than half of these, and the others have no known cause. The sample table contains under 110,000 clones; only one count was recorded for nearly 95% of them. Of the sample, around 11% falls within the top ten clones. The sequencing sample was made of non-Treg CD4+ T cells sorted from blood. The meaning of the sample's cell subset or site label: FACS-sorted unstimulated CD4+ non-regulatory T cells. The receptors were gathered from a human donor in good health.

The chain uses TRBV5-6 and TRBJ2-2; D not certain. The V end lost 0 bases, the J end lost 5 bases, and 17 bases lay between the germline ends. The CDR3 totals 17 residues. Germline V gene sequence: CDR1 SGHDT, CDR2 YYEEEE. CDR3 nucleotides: TGTGCCAGCAGCTTGGGTTACGGCGGCCGCAGGACCGGGGAGCTGTTTTTT. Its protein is CASSLGYGGRRTGELFF. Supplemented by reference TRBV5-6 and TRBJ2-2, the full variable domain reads DAGVTQSPTHLIKTRGQQVTLRCSPKSGHDTVSWYQQALGQGPQFIFQYYEEEERQRGNFPDRFSGHQFPNYSSELNVNALLLGDSALYLCASSLGYGGRRTGELFFGEGSRLTVL.

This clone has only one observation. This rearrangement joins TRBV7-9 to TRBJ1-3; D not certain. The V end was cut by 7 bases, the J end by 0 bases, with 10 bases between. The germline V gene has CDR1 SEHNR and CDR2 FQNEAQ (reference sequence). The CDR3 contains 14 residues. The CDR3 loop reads CASNIRISGNTIYF. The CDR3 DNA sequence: TGTGCCAGCAACATACGGATCTCTGGAAACACCATATATTTT. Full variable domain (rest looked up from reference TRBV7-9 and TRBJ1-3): DTGVSQNPRHKITKRGQNVTFRCDPISEHNRLYWYRQTLGQGPEFLTYFQNEAQLEKSRLLSDRFSAERPKGSFSTLEIQRTEQGDSAMYLCASNIRISGNTIYFGEGSWLTVV.

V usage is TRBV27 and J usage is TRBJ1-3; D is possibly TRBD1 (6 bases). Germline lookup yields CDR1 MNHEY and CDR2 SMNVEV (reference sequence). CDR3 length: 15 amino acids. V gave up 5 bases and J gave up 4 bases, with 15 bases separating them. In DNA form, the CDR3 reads TGTGCCAGCAGTCCGACCGGGACATTCGGAAACACCATATATTTT. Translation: CASSPTGTFGNTIYF.

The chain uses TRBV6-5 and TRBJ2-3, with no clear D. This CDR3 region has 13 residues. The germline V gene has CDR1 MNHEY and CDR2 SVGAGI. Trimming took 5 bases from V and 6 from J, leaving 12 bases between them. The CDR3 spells CASSTPGRDTQYF. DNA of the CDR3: TGTGCCAGCAGTACCCCCGGCCGGGATACGCAGTATTTT.

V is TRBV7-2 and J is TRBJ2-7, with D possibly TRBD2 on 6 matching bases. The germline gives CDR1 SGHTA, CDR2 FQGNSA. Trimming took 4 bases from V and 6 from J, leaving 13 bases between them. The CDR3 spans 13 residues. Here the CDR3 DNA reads TGTGCCAGCAGCTCCGGGAGAATAGGCGAGCAGTACTTC. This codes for CASSSGRIGEQYF.

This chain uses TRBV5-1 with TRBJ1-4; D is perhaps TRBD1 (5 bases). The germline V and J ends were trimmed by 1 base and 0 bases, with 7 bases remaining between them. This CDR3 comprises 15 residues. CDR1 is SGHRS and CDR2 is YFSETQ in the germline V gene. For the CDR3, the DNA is TGCGCCAGCAGCTTGTTGGGGGCAACTAATGAAAAACTGTTTTTT. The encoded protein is CASSLLGATNEKLFF. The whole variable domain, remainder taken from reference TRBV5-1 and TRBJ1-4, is KAGVTQTPRYLIKTRGQQVTLSCSPISGHRSVSWYQQTPGQGLQFLFEYFSETQRNKGNFPGRFSGRQFSNSRSEMNVSTLELGDSALYLCASSLLGATNEKLFFGSGTQLSVL.

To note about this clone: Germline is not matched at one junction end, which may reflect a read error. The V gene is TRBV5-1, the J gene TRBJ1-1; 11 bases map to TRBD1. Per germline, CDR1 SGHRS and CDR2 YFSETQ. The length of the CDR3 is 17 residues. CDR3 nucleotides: TGCGCCAGCAACTTGGCGGACAGGGGGCTTCTGAACACTGAAGCTTTCTTT. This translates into CASNLADRGLLNTEAFF.

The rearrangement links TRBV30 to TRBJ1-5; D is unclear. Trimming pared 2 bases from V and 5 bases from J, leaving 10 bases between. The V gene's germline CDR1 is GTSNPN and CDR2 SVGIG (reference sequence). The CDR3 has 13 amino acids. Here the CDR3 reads CAWSPDGDQPQHF. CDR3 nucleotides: TGTGCCTGGAGTCCGGACGGGGATCAGCCCCAGCATTTT.

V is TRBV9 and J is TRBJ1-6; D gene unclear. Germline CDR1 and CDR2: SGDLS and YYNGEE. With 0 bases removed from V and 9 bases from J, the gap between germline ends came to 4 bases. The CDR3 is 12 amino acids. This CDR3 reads CASSVARSPLHF. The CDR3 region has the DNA TGTGCCAGCAGCGTAGCCCGTTCACCCCTCCACTTT.

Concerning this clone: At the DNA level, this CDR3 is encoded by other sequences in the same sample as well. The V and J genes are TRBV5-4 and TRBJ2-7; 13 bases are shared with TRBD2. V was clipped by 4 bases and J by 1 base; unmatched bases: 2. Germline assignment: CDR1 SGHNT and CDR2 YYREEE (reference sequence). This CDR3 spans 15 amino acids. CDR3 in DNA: TGTGCCAGCAGCCCGGGACTAGCGGGATCCTACGAGCAGTACTTC. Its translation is CASSPGLAGSYEQYF.

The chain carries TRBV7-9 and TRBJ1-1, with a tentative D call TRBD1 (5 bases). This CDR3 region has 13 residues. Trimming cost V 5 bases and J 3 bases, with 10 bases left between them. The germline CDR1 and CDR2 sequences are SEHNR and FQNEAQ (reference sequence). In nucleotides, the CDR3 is TGTGCCAGCAGCGCAGGGTATGACACTGAAGCTTTCTTT. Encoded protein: CASSAGYDTEAFF.

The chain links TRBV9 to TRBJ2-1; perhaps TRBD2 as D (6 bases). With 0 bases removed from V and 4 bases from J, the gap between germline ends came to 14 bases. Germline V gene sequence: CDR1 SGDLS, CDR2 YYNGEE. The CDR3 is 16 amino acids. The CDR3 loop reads CASSVGGGVAYNEQFF. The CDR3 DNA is TGTGCCAGCAGCGTAGGGGGCGGGGTGGCTTACAATGAGCAGTTCTTC.

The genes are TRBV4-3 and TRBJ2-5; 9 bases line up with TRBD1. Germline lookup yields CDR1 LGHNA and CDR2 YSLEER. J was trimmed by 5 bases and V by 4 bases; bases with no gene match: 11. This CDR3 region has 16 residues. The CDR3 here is CASSLGTGTSGETQYF. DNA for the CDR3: TGCGCCAGCAGCCTCGGGACAGGGACCTCTGGGGAGACCCAGTACTTC.

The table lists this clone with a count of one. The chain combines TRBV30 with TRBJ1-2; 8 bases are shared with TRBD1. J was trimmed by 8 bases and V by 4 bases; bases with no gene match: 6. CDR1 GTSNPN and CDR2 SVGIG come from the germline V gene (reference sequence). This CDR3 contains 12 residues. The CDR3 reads CAWTAGGGGYTF. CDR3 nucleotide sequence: TGTGCCTGGACGGCAGGGGGCGGGGGCTACACCTTC.

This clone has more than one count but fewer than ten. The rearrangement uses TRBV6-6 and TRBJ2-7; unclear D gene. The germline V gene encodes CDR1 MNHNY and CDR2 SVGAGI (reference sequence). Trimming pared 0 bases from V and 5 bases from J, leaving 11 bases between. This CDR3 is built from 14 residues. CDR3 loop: CASSYSRLVDEQYF. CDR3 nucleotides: TGTGCCAGCAGTTACTCGCGTCTAGTCGACGAGCAGTACTTC.

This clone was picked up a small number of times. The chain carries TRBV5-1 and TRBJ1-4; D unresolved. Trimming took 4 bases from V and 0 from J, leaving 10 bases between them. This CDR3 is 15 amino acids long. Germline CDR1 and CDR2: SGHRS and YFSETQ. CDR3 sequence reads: CASSPHLATNEKLFF. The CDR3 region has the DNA TGCGCCAGCAGCCCCCACCTAGCAACTAATGAAAAACTGTTTTTT.

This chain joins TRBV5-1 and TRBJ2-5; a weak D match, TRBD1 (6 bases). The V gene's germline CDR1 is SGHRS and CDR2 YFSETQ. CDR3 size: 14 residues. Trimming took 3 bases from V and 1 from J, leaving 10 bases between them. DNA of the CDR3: TGCGCCAGCAGCTCCCCAGGGGTCCAAGAGACCCAGTACTTC. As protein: CASSSPGVQETQYF.

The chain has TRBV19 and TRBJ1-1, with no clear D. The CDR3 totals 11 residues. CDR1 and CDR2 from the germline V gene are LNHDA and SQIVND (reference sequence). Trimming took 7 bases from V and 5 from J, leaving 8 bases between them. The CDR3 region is CASKRATEAFF. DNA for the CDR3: TGTGCCAGTAAGAGGGCAACTGAAGCTTTCTTT. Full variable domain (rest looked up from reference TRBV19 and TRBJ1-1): DGGITQSPKYLFRKEGQNVTLSCEQNLNHDAMYWYRQDPGQGLRLIYYSQIVNDFQKGDIAEGYSVSREKKESFPLTVTSAQKNPTAFYLCASKRATEAFFGQGTRLTVV.

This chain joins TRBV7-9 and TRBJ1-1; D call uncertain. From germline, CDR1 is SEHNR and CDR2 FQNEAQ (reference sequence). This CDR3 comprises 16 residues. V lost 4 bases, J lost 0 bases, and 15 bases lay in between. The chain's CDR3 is CASSSPGRHLNTEAFF. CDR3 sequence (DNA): TGTGCCAGCAGCTCCCCGGGGAGACACCTGAACACTGAAGCTTTCTTT.

The DNA of the CDR3 is TGTGCCAGCACCAGTTCAGGGGCGGTGGAAGCTTTCTTT. It specifies CASTSSGAVEAFF. The V call is TRBV6-6, the J call TRBJ1-1; D is possibly TRBD1 (6 bases). Germline CDR1 MNHNY, CDR2 SVGAGI (reference sequence). With 7 bases removed from V and 8 bases from J, the gap between germline ends came to 17 bases. The CDR3 is 13 residues long.

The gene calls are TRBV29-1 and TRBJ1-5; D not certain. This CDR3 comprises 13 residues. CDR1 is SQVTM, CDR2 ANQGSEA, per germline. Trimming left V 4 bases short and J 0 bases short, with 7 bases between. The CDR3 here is CSVAQSSNQPQHF. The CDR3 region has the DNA TGCAGCGTTGCACAGTCTAGCAATCAGCCCCAGCATTTT.

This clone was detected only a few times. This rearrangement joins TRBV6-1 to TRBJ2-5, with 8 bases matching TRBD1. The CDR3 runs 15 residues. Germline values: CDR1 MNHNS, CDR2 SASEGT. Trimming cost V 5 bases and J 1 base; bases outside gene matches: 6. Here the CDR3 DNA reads TGTGCCAGCAGTCGACAGGGGTTCCTCCAAGAGACCCAGTACTTC. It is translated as CASSRQGFLQETQYF.

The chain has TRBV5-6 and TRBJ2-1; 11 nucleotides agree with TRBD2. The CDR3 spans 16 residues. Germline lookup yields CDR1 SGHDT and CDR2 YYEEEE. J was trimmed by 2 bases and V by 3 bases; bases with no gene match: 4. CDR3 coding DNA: TGTGCCAGCAGCTGGACTAGCGGGTCGACCTACAATGAGCAGTTCTTC. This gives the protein CASSWTSGSTYNEQFF. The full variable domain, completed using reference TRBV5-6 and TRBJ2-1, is DAGVTQSPTHLIKTRGQQVTLRCSPKSGHDTVSWYQQALGQGPQFIFQYYEEEERQRGNFPDRFSGHQFPNYSSELNVNALLLGDSALYLCASSWTSGSTYNEQFFGPGTRLTVL.

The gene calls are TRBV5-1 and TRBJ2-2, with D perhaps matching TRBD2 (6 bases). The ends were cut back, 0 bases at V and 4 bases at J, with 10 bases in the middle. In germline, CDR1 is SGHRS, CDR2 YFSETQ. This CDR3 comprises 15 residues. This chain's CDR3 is CASSLEGLTTGELFF. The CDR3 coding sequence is TGCGCCAGCAGCTTGGAGGGACTCACCACCGGGGAGCTGTTTTTT.

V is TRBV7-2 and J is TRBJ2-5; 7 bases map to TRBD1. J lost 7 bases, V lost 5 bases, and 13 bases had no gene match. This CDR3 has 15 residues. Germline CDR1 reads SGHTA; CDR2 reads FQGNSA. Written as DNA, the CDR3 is TGTGCCAGCAGCCATGGACAGGTCTCCTTAGGGACCCAGTACTTC. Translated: CASSHGQVSLGTQYF.